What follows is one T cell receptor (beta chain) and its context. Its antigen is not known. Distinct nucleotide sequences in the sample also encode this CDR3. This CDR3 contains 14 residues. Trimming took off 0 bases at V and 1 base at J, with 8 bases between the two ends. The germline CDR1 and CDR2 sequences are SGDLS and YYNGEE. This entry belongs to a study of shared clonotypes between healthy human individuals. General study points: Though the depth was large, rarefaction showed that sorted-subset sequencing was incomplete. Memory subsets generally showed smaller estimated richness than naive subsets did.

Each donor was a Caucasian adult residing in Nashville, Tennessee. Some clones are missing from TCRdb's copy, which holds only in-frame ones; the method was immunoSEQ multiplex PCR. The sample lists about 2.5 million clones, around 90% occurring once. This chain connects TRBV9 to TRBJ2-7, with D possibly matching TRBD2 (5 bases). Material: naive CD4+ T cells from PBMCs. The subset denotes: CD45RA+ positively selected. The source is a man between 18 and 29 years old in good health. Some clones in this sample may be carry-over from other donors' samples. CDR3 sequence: CASSVDEGSYEQYF. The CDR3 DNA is TGTGCCAGCAGCGTAGATGAGGGATCCTACGAGCAGTACTTC. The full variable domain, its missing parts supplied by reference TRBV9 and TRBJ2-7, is DSGVTQTPKHLITATGQRVTLRCSPRSGDLSVYWYQQSLDQGLQFLIQYYNGEERAKGNILERFSAQQFPDLHSELNLSSLELGDSALYFCASSVDEGSYEQYFGPGTRLTVT.